This entry lists 19 T cell receptor beta chains sequenced from one sample in a study of blood T cell repertoires in COVID-19. Sequenced by immunoSEQ multiplex PCR; TCRdb stores in-frame clones only, minus some. The repertoire has 150,000 to 200,000 clones, around four fifths of them found once; the top ten carry under 5.5%. Sequencing input: peripheral blood. The receptors were sampled from a woman aged 25-40 years with acute or convalescent COVID-19.

This clone came up once. The chain links TRBV6-6 to TRBJ1-6, with D possibly matching TRBD1 (6 bases). Trimming shortened V by 6 bases and J by 9 bases, and 15 bases separated the two germline ends. Per germline, CDR1 MNHNY and CDR2 SVGAGI (reference sequence). The CDR3 contains 14 residues. DNA for the CDR3: TGTGCCAGCAGAGTACAGGGTGTCGGTTCACCCCTCCACTTT. Its translation: CASRVQGVGSPLHF.

The chain employs TRBV27 and TRBJ1-2; a weak D match, TRBD1 (6 bases). Germline V gene sequence: CDR1 MNHEY, CDR2 SMNVEV (reference sequence). The germline V and J ends were trimmed by 2 bases and 3 bases, with 16 bases remaining between them. The CDR3 runs to 16 residues. CDR3 region: CASSLPTSRTDYGYTF. DNA for the CDR3: TGTGCCAGCAGTTTACCTACCTCCCGGACAGACTATGGCTACACCTTC.

This chain uses TRBV5-1 with TRBJ1-1; tentative D call: TRBD1 (5 bases). This CDR3 has 19 residues. Trimming removed 0 bases at V and 4 bases at J, with 25 bases between. CDR1 SGHRS and CDR2 YFSETQ come from the germline V gene. The CDR3 DNA reads as TGCGCCAGCAGCTTGGATTTAAGACAGCCCGTGGGTCCAACCACTGAAGCTTTCTTT. Its translation is CASSLDLRQPVGPTTEAFF.

The table lists this clone with a few counts. This chain links TRBV19 with TRBJ1-2, with 7 bases matching TRBD1. CDR1 is LNHDA, CDR2 SQIVND, per germline (reference sequence). The junction had 7 bases not matched to a gene; V was cut back by 5 bases and J by 4 bases. The CDR3 is 14 amino acids. CDR3: CASSSDRHGYGYTF. The CDR3, as DNA: TGTGCCAGTAGTTCGGACAGGCACGGCTATGGCTACACCTTC. The full variable domain, rest sourced from reference TRBV19 and TRBJ1-2, is DGGITQSPKYLFRKEGQNVTLSCEQNLNHDAMYWYRQDPGQGLRLIYYSQIVNDFQKGDIAEGYSVSREKKESFPLTVTSAQKNPTAFYLCASSSDRHGYGYTFGSGTRLTVV.

V gene TRBV29-1 combines with J gene TRBJ2-7; 15 bases line up with TRBD2. Per the germline V gene, CDR1 is SQVTM and CDR2 is ANQGSEA. The CDR3 is 13 residues long. V shed 6 bases, J shed 5 bases, and the junction held 2 bases outside the gene matches. CDR3 residues: CSVGLAGGHEQYF. The CDR3 DNA reads TGCAGCGTGGGACTAGCGGGAGGTCACGAGCAGTACTTC.

V gene TRBV13 combines with J gene TRBJ1-2, with a tentative D call TRBD1 (6 bases). Trimming took off 0 bases at V and 4 bases at J, with 9 bases between the two ends. Germline V gene data show CDR1 as PRHDT and CDR2 as FYEKMQ (reference sequence). The CDR3 has 14 residues. CDR3 sequence reads: CASSLGGAAYGYTF. Written as DNA, the CDR3 is TGTGCCAGCAGCTTAGGGGGGGCGGCCTATGGCTACACCTTC.

The J gene is TRBJ2-1, the V gene TRBV5-4; D is undetermined. CDR1 and CDR2 (germline): SGHNT, YYREEE (reference sequence). Trimming stripped 2 bases from V and 2 bases from J, with 2 bases between. The CDR3 totals 12 residues. This chain's CDR3 is CASSFTYNEQFF. The CDR3, as DNA: TGTGCCAGCAGCTTCACCTACAATGAGCAGTTCTTC.

This chain connects TRBV25-1 to TRBJ1-4; no clear D. The CDR3 consists of 15 residues. V lost 3 bases to trimming and J lost 8 bases, with 16 bases between them. Per the germline V gene, CDR1 is MGHDK and CDR2 is SYGVNS. The CDR3 is CASSEGWRRGEKLFF. For the CDR3, the DNA is TGTGCCAGCAGTGAGGGGTGGAGGCGTGGGGAAAAACTGTTTTTT.

This chain links TRBV28 with TRBJ1-2; D might be TRBD1 (5 bases). V dropped 5 bases and J dropped 9 bases, with 22 bases sitting between them. CDR3 length: 15 amino acids. Germline CDR1 is MDHEN and CDR2 is SYDVKM. The CDR3 DNA is TGTGCCAGCAGTACAGCGGGGACTGGGAAATTAAGCTACACCTTC. Protein sequence: CASSTAGTGKLSYTF.

The rearrangement uses TRBV19 and TRBJ1-3; D remains unclear. This CDR3 spans 13 amino acids. Trimming took off 11 bases at V and 0 bases at J, with 11 bases between the two ends. Per germline, CDR1 LNHDA and CDR2 SQIVND (reference sequence). CDR3 region: CASRQVSGNTIYF. CDR3 nucleotides: TGTGCCTCTCGGCAGGTCTCTGGAAACACCATATATTTT.

The chain uses TRBV7-8 and TRBJ2-7; TRBD1 aligns across 10 bases. The CDR3 is made up of 15 amino acids. The germline CDR1 and CDR2 sequences are SGHVS and FQNEAQ. V dropped 6 bases and J dropped 2; count of bases not matched to a gene: 7. CDR3 region: CASRPRQGATYEQYF. The CDR3 coding sequence is TGTGCCAGCAGGCCCCGACAGGGGGCTACCTACGAGCAGTACTTC. Full variable domain (missing parts from reference TRBV7-8 and TRBJ2-7): GAGVSQSPRYKVAKRGQDVALRCDPISGHVSLFWYQQALGQGPEFLTYFQNEAQLDKSGLPSDRFFAERPEGSVSTLKIQRTQQEDSAVYLCASRPRQGATYEQYFGPGTRLTVT.

The chain uses TRBV12-3 or TRBV12-4 and TRBJ1-2; D ambiguous. Trimming removed 3 bases at V and 4 bases at J, with 9 bases between. CDR3 size: 13 residues. CDR3 coding DNA: TGTGCCAGCAGTTTGGTACATCCCTATGGCTACACCTTC. Its protein product is CASSLVHPYGYTF.

This chain joins TRBV28 and TRBJ2-5; D gene uncertain. The CDR3 consists of 13 residues. Germline V gene data show CDR1 as MDHEN and CDR2 as SYDVKM. In DNA, the CDR3 is TGTTGTTGTAGGCGGCAGAACCAAGAGACCCAGTACTTC. The encoded protein is CCCRRQNQETQYF. The full variable domain, its missing parts supplied by reference TRBV28 and TRBJ2-5, is DVKVTQSSRYLVKRTGEKVFLECVQDMDHENMFWYRQDPGLGLRLIYFSYDVKMKEKGDIPEGYSVSREKKERFSLILESASTNQTSMYLCCCRRQNQETQYFGPGTRLLVL.

The J gene is TRBJ2-7, the V gene TRBV2, with 7 nucleotides matching TRBD1. Germline V CDR1 and CDR2: SNHLY, FYNNEI. V trimming: 8 bases; J trimming: 4 bases; junction bases outside the gene matches: 11. This CDR3 comprises 14 residues. CDR3 bases: TGTGCCAGCGGCTTAGGCAGGGGACAGTACGAGCAGTACTTC. As protein: CASGLGRGQYEQYF.

The rearrangement uses TRBV15 and TRBJ2-7; TRBD1 agrees at 9 bases. The CDR3 consists of 16 residues. J was trimmed by 3 bases and V by 5 bases; bases with no gene match: 11. Germline CDR1 and CDR2: LNHNV and YYDKDF (reference sequence). The CDR3 bases are TGTGCCACCAGCGAGTCTATGGGGACAGGGATCTACGAGCAGTACTTC. Translating it yields CATSESMGTGIYEQYF.

V usage is TRBV3-1 (or the pseudogene TRBV3-2) and J usage is TRBJ2-1, with D possibly TRBD1 on 5 matching bases. Per the germline V gene, CDR1 is LGHDT and CDR2 is YNNKEL (reference sequence). The CDR3 loop spans 14 amino acids. The V end lost 2 bases, the J end lost 5 bases, and 10 bases lay between the germline ends. In DNA, the CDR3 is TGTGCCAGCAGCCAAAGAGACAGAAACAATGAGCAGTTCTTC. Its translation: CASSQRDRNNEQFF.

For this clone: This same CDR3 is encoded by further DNA sequences in the sample. This chain links TRBV4-3 with TRBJ1-2; a weak D match, TRBD1 (5 bases). Trimming removed 6 bases from V and 5 bases from J, with 22 bases in between. From germline, CDR1 is LGHNA and CDR2 YSLEER. The CDR3 length is 16 residues. Written as DNA, the CDR3 is TGCGCCAGCAGTCTACTCAGGAGTGGGGCGCGGTATGGCTACACCTTC. Its translation is CASSLLRSGARYGYTF.

The sample holds one count of this clone. The chain has TRBV7-8 and TRBJ1-6, with TRBD1 identical over 8 bases. With 6 bases clipped from V and 7 bases from J, the junction kept 8 bases outside the gene matches. CDR1 is SGHVS and CDR2 is FQNEAQ in the germline V gene. This CDR3 has 15 residues. Here the CDR3 DNA reads TGTGCCAGCAGGGCCACAGGGGGATGGAATTCACCCCTCCACTTT. Translation gives CASRATGGWNSPLHF.

The rearrangement uses TRBV7-9 and TRBJ1-2; 10 bases line up with TRBD1. The CDR3 has 14 residues. Germline CDR1 SEHNR, CDR2 FQNEAQ (reference sequence). The trim removed 5 bases at V and 4 bases at J, leaving 4 bases unmatched. The CDR3 spells CASSPRTGGYGYTF. The CDR3 bases are TGTGCCAGCAGCCCCAGGACAGGGGGCTATGGCTACACCTTC.